A selection of T cell receptor beta chains follows, all from one sample in a study of cytomegalovirus exposure and HLA in healthy donors. The assay was immunoSEQ multiplex PCR, and TCRdb's table has in-frame clones only and misses some. The table has roughly 130,000 clones, just under 75% seen once. The specimen was PBMCs. These TCRs come from a man between 35 and 55 years old in good health and CMV-seropositive. Each CDR3 is given with its conserved first and last residue. The D gene is left open where the match is weak. Size values are once, few and many counts, or a class for expanded clones, and some rows have none.

V gene: TRBV28; D gene: TRBD1; J gene: TRBJ2-7; clone size: once; CDR3 DNA: TGTGCCAGCAGTCCCCTCGGGACAGGGCTTTCCTACGAGCAGTACTTC; CDR3 protein: CASSPLGTGLSYEQYF
V gene: TRBV7-9; D gene: -; J gene: TRBJ2-1; clone size: -; CDR3 DNA: TGTGCCAGCAGCTCTAAGCAGGAGGCCTACAATGAGCAGTTCTTC; CDR3 protein: CASSSKQEAYNEQFF
V gene: TRBV29-1; D gene: -; J gene: TRBJ2-4; clone size: once; CDR3 DNA: TGCAGCGTTGAAAGAGGGGGAAACATTCAGTACTTC; CDR3 protein: CSVERGGNIQYF
V gene: TRBV27; D gene: -; J gene: TRBJ1-6; clone size: -; CDR3 DNA: TGTGCCAGCAGTTTTAAGGGGGTTTTTGGTTCACCCCTCCACTTT; CDR3 protein: CASSFKGVFGSPLHF
V gene: TRBV9; D gene: -; J gene: TRBJ2-5; clone size: -; CDR3 DNA: TGTGCCAGCAGCGTAGCTGCGGTGGGGGGCCAAGAGACCCAGTACTTC; CDR3 protein: CASSVAAVGGQETQYF
V gene: TRBV18; D gene: -; J gene: TRBJ1-1; clone size: -; CDR3 DNA: TGTGCCAGCTCACTAAAATTGTTAGGCGGATTGAACACTGAAGCTTTCTTT; CDR3 protein: CASSLKLLGGLNTEAFF
V gene: TRBV2; D gene: TRBD2; J gene: TRBJ2-7; clone size: -; CDR3 DNA: TGTGCCAGCAGCGCTAGCGGACCGTACGAGCAGTACTTC; CDR3 protein: CASSASGPYEQYF
V gene: TRBV10-1; D gene: -; J gene: TRBJ2-7; clone size: -; CDR3 DNA: TGCGCCAGCAGCGAGGGTCCGGGGTCCGCCTACGAGCAGTACTTC; CDR3 protein: CASSEGPGSAYEQYF
V gene: TRBV27; D gene: -; J gene: TRBJ1-3; clone size: -; CDR3 DNA: TGTGCCAGCAGTTTTGGGGGCCCTGGAAACACCATATATTTT; CDR3 protein: CASSFGGPGNTIYF
V gene: TRBV10-2; D gene: -; J gene: TRBJ2-1; clone size: -; CDR3 DNA: TGCGCCAGCAGTGAGGGGGCCGTCTATGAGCAGTTCTTC; CDR3 protein: CASSEGAVYEQFF
V gene: TRBV25-1; D gene: TRBD1; J gene: TRBJ2-7; clone size: -; CDR3 DNA: TGTGCCAGCAGCCCTACCCGCGTCGGCAGGGGGAGTGACGAGCAGTACTTC; CDR3 protein: CASSPTRVGRGSDEQYF
V gene: TRBV4-2; D gene: TRBD2; J gene: TRBJ2-7; clone size: -; CDR3 DNA: TGTGCCAGCAGCCAAGGCGGGGGATTGAGCTCCTACGAGCAGTACTTC; CDR3 protein: CASSQGGGLSSYEQYF
V gene: TRBV14; D gene: -; J gene: TRBJ1-2; clone size: -; CDR3 DNA: TGTGCCAGCAGCCAAGATCGTCGCGGGTCGAGGGCTGATGGCTACACCTTC; CDR3 protein: CASSQDRRGSRADGYTF
V gene: TRBV9; D gene: TRBD2; J gene: TRBJ2-3; clone size: once; CDR3 DNA: TGTGCCAGCAGCGTAGGTGGTAGCGGGGGCACAGATACGCAGTATTTT; CDR3 protein: CASSVGGSGGTDTQYF
V gene: TRBV12-5; D gene: -; J gene: TRBJ1-5; clone size: -; CDR3 DNA: TGTGCTAGCACAGGCCCCAATCAGCCCCAGCATTTT; CDR3 protein: CASTGPNQPQHF
V gene: TRBV19; D gene: -; J gene: TRBJ2-2; clone size: -; CDR3 DNA: TGTGCCAGTTGGGACATTCCGAACACCGGGGAGCTGTTTTTT; CDR3 protein: CASWDIPNTGELFF
V gene: TRBV28; D gene: TRBD1; J gene: TRBJ1-2; clone size: -; CDR3 DNA: TGTGCCAGCAGTACGACAGGGGGCTTCTATGGCTACACCTTC; CDR3 protein: CASSTTGGFYGYTF
V gene: TRBV28; D gene: -; J gene: TRBJ1-1; clone size: -; CDR3 DNA: TGTGCCAGCATCTTTTCCTCCTTGAACACTGAAGCTTTCTTT; CDR3 protein: CASIFSSLNTEAFF
V gene: TRBV7-9; D gene: TRBD2; J gene: TRBJ2-3; clone size: -; CDR3 DNA: TGTGCCAGCAGCGCGGGACTAGCCGCAGATACGCAGTATTTT; CDR3 protein: CASSAGLAADTQYF
V gene: TRBV28; D gene: -; J gene: TRBJ1-2; clone size: -; CDR3 DNA: TGTGCCAGCAGTTCACCGAGGCTAATGAGTGGCTACACCTTC; CDR3 protein: CASSSPRLMSGYTF
V gene: TRBV6-1; D gene: -; J gene: TRBJ1-1; clone size: -; CDR3 DNA: TGTGCCAGCAGTTCCCAAAAAGCTTTCTTT; CDR3 protein: CASSSQKAFF
V gene: TRBV7-2; D gene: TRBD1; J gene: TRBJ2-7; clone size: -; CDR3 DNA: TGTGCCAGCAGCTTATTGTCCGGGACAGGGGGTTTTTCACACGAGCAGTACTTC; CDR3 protein: CASSLLSGTGGFSHEQYF
V gene: TRBV5-6; D gene: -; J gene: TRBJ1-1; clone size: few; CDR3 DNA: TGTGCCAGCAGCCCCGGCGGGGGGCTCACTGAAGCTTTCTTT; CDR3 protein: CASSPGGGLTEAFF
V gene: TRBV6-1; D gene: -; J gene: TRBJ1-4; clone size: few; CDR3 DNA: TGTGCCAGCAGTGACAATTGGGCTGCAACTAATGAAAAACTGTTTTTT; CDR3 protein: CASSDNWAATNEKLFF
V gene: TRBV4-1; D gene: -; J gene: TRBJ2-7; clone size: -; CDR3 DNA: TGCGCCAGCAGCCAAGGATGGACAGAGGCCTACGAGCAGTACTTC; CDR3 protein: CASSQGWTEAYEQYF
V gene: TRBV9; D gene: TRBD2; J gene: TRBJ2-2; clone size: -; CDR3 DNA: TGTGCCAGCAGCGTAGGAGCTAGGGGAGGGACCGGGGAGCTGTTTTTT; CDR3 protein: CASSVGARGGTGELFF
V gene: TRBV28; D gene: TRBD2; J gene: TRBJ2-7; clone size: -; CDR3 DNA: TGTGCCAGCAGGCTAGCGGGGGGTTCCTACGAGCAGTACTTC; CDR3 protein: CASRLAGGSYEQYF
V gene: TRBV15; D gene: TRBD1; J gene: TRBJ2-3; clone size: -; CDR3 DNA: TGTGCCACCAGCAGACCGGACAGGGGAACCACAGATACGCAGTATTTT; CDR3 protein: CATSRPDRGTTDTQYF
V gene: TRBV1; D gene: -; J gene: TRBJ2-7; clone size: -; CDR3 DNA: TGCACCAGCAGCCAAGATCGGGTGCGACTAGCGGGAGAGTACGAGCAGTACTTC; CDR3 protein: CTSSQDRVRLAGEYEQYF
V gene: TRBV5-4; D gene: TRBD1; J gene: TRBJ2-5; clone size: -; CDR3 DNA: TGTGCCAGCAGCAAGTCCGGGACAGGGGGAGAGACCCAGTACTTC; CDR3 protein: CASSKSGTGGETQYF
V gene: TRBV7-2; D gene: -; J gene: TRBJ1-6; clone size: few; CDR3 DNA: TGTGCCAGCAGCTTAGCGTTAAGGGGCGTCGGAGATTCACCCCTCCACTTT; CDR3 protein: CASSLALRGVGDSPLHF